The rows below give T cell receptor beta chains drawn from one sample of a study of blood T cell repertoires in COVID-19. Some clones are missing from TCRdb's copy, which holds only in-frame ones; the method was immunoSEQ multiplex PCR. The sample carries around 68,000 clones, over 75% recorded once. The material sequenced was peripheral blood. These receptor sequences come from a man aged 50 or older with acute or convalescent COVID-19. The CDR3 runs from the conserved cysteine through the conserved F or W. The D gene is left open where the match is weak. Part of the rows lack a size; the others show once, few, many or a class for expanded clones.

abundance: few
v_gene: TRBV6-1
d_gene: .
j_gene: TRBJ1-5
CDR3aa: CASSEADFPFWPQHF
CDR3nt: TGTGCCAGCAGTGAAGCGGACTTTCCCTTTTGGCCCCAGCATTTT

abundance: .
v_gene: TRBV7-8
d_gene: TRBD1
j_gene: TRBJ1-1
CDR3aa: CASSPNRGFTEAFF
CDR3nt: TGTGCCAGCAGCCCTAACAGGGGTTTTACTGAAGCTTTCTTT

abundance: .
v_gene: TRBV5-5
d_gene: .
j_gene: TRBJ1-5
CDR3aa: CASSLAGDQPQHF
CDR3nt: TGTGCCAGCAGCTTGGCAGGGGACCAGCCCCAGCATTTT

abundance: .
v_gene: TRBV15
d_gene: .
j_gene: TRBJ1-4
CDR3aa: CATSRETERAVNEKLFF
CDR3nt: TGTGCCACCAGCAGAGAGACAGAGCGGGCGGTGAATGAAAAACTGTTTTTT

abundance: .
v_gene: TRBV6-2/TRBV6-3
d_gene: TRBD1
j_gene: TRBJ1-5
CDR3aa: CASSRTGTGGQPQHF
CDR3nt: TGTGCCAGCAGCAGGACCGGGACAGGGGGTCAGCCCCAGCATTTT

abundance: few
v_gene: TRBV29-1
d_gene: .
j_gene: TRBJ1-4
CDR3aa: CSANGAGGTNEKLFF
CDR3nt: TGCAGCGCTAATGGCGCAGGAGGAACTAATGAAAAACTGTTTTTT

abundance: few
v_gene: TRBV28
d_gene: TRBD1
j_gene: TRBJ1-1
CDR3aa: CASSLGDREGTEAFF
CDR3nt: TGTGCCAGCAGTTTAGGGGACAGGGAGGGGACTGAAGCTTTCTTT

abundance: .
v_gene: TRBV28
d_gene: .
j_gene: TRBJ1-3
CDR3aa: CASSTDGNTIYF
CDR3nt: TGTGCCAGCAGTACAGACGGAAACACCATATATTTT

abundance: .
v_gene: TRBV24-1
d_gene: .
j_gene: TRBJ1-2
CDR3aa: CATSDMRGSGYTF
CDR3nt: TGTGCCACCAGTGATATGAGGGGGTCGGGCTACACCTTC

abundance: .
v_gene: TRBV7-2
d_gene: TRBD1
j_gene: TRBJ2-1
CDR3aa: CASSLAGTGIYNEQFF
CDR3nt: TGTGCCAGCAGCTTAGCTGGGACAGGGATCTACAATGAGCAGTTCTTC

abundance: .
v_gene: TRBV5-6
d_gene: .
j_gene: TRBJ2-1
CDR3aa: CASSLGENEQFF
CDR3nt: TGTGCCAGCAGCTTGGGGGAGAATGAGCAGTTCTTC

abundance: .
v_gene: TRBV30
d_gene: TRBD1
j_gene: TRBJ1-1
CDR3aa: CAWSWDRETEAFF
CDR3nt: TGTGCCTGGAGTTGGGACAGGGAAACTGAAGCTTTCTTT

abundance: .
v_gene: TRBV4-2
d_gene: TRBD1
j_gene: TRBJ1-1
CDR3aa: CASSQEGQGGTEAFF
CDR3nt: TGTGCCAGCAGCCAGGAGGGACAGGGGGGCACTGAAGCTTTCTTT

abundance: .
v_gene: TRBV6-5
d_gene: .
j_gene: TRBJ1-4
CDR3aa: CASSTDRDEKLFF
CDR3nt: TGTGCCAGCAGCACCGATCGGGATGAAAAACTGTTTTTT

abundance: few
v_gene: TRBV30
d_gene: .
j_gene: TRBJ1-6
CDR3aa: CALREGSSYNSPLHF
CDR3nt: TGTGCCCTGAGGGAGGGGAGCTCCTATAATTCACCCCTCCACTTT

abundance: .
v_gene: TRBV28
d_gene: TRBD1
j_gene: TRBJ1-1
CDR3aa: CASIAALGQGIRAEAFF
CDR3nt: TGTGCCAGCATCGCGGCCCTGGGACAGGGAATCCGAGCTGAAGCTTTCTTT

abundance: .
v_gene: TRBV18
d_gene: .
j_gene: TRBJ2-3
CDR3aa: CASSLGQITDTQYF
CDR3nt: TGTGCCAGCTCACTCGGACAGATAACAGATACGCAGTATTTT

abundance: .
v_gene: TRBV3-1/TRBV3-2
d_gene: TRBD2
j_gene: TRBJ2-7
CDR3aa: CASSQTSVSYEQYF
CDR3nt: TGTGCCAGCAGCCAAACTAGCGTATCCTACGAGCAGTACTTC

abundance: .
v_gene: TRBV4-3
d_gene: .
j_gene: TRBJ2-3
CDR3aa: CASSQDPGTDTQYF
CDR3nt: TGCGCCAGCAGCCAAGATCCGGGCACAGATACGCAGTATTTT

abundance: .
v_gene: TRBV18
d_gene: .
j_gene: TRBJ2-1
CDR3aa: CASSPRLTEQFF
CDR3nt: TGTGCCAGCTCCCCTAGACTAACTGAGCAGTTCTTC

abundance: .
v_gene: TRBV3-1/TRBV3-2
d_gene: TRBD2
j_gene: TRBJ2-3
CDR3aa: CASSLRDYTDTQYF
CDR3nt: TGTGCCAGCAGCCTCCGGGACTACACAGATACGCAGTATTTT

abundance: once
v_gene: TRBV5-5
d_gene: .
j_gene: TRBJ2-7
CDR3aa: CASSLTGTTYEQYF
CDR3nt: TGTGCCAGCAGCCTAACAGGGACTACCTACGAGCAGTACTTC

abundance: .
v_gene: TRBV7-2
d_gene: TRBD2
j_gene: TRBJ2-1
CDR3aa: CASSLSGSAYNEQFF
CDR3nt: TGTGCCAGCAGCCTTAGCGGGAGCGCCTACAATGAGCAGTTCTTC